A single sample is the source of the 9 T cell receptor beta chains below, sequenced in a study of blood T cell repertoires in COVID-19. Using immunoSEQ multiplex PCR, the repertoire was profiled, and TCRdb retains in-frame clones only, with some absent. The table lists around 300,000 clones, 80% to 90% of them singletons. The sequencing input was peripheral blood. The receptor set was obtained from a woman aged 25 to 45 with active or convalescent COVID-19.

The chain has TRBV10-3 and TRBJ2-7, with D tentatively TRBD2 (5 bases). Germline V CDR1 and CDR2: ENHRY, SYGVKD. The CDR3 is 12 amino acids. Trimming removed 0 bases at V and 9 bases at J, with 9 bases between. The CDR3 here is CAISESKAGQYF. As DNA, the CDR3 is TGTGCCATCAGTGAGTCCAAGGCGGGGCAGTACTTC.

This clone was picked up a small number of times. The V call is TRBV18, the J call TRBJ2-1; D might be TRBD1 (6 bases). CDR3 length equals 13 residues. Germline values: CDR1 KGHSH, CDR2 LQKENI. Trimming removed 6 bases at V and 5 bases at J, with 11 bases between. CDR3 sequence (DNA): TGTGCCAGCTCGGCAGGGGTTGACAATGAGCAGTTCTTC. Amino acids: CASSAGVDNEQFF.

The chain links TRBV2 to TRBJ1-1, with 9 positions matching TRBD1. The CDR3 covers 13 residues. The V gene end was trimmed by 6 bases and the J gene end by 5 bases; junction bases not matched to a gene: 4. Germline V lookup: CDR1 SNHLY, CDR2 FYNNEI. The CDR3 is CASSDRGSTEAFF. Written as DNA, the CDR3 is TGTGCCAGCAGCGACAGGGGGAGTACTGAAGCTTTCTTT.

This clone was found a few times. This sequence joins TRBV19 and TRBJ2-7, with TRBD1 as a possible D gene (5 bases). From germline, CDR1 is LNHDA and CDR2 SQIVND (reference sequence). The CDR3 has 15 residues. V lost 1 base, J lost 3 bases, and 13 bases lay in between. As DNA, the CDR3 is TGTGCCAGTAGTATAGGGGGCAGTTCTGACTACGAGCAGTACTTC. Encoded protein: CASSIGGSSDYEQYF.

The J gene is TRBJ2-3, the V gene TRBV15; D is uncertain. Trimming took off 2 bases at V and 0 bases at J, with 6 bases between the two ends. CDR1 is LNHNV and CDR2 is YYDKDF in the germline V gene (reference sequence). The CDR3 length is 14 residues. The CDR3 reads CATSRRSSTDTQYF. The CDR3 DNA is TGTGCCACCAGCAGACGGTCTAGCACAGATACGCAGTATTTT.

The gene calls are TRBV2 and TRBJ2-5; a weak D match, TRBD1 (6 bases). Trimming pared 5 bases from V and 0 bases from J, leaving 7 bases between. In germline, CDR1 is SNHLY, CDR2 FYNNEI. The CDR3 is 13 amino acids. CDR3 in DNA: TGTGCCAGCAGTACAGGGTACCAAGAGACCCAGTACTTC. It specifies CASSTGYQETQYF.

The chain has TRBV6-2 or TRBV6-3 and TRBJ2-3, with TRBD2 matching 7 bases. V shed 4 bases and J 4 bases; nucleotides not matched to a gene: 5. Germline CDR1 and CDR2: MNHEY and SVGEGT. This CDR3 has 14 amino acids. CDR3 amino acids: CASSWTRKADTQYF. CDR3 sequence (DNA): TGTGCCAGCAGTTGGACTAGAAAGGCAGATACGCAGTATTTT.

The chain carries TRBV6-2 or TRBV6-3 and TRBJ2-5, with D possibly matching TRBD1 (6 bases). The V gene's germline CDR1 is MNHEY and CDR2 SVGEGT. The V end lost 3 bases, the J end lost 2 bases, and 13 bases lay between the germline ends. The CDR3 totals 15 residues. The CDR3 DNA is TGTGCCAGCAGTTATGCGACAGGAGCGCAAGAGACCCAGTACTTC. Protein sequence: CASSYATGAQETQYF.

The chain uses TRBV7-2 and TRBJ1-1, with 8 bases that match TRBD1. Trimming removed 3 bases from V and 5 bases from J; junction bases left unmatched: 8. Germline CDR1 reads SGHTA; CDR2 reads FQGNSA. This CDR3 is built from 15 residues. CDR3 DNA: TGTGCCAGCAGCTTCGATTACAGGGGGGTTACTGAAGCTTTCTTT. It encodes CASSFDYRGVTEAFF.